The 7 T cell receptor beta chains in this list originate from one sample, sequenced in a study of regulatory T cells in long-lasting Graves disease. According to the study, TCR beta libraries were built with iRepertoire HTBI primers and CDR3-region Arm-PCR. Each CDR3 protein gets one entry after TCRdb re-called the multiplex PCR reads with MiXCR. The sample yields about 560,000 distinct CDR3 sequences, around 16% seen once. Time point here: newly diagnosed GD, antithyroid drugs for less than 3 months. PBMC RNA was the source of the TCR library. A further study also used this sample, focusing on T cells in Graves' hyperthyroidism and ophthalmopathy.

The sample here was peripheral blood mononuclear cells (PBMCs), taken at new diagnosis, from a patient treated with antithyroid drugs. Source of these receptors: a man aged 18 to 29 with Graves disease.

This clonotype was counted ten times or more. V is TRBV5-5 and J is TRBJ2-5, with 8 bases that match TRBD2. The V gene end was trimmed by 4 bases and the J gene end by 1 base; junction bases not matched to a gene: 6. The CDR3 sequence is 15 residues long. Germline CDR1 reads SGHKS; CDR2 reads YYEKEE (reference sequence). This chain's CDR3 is CASSQRAGGQETQYF. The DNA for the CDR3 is TGTGCCAGCAGCCAACGGGCGGGGGGCCAAGAGACCCAGTACTTC.

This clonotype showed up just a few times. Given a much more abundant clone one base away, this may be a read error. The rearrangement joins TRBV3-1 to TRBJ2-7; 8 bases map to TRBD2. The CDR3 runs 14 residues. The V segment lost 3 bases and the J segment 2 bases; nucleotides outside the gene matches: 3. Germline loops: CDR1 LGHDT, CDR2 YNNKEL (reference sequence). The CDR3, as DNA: TGTGCCAGCAGCCATGCGGGAGGAACCTACGAGCAGTACTTC. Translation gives CASSHAGGTYEQYF.

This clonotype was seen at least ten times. The CDR3 sequence: CASSLRGKETQYF. For the CDR3, the DNA is TGTGCCAGCTCTCTGCGGGGGAAAGAGACCCAGTACTTC. The rearrangement uses TRBV27 and TRBJ2-5; the match to TRBD2 covers 7 bases. The CDR3 spans 13 residues. J gave up 3 bases and V 8 bases, and 6 bases lay outside the gene matches. The germline V gene has CDR1 MNHEY and CDR2 SMNVEV (reference sequence).

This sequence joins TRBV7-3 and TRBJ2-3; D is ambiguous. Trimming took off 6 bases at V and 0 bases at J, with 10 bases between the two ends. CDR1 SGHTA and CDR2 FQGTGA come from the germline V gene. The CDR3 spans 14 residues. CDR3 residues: CASRRQASTDTQYF. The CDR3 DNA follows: TGTGCCAGCAGGCGTCAGGCTAGCACAGATACGCAGTATTTT. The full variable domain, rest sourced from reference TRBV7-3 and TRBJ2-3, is GAGVSQTPSNKVTEKGKYVELRCDPISGHTALYWYRQSLGQGPEFLIYFQGTGAADDSGLPNDRFFAVRPEGSVSTLKIQRTERGDSAVYLCASRRQASTDTQYFGPGTRLTVL.

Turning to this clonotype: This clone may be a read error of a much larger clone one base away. DNA for the CDR3: TGTGCCATCTGTGAGTCGACAGGCGCAACTAATGAAAAACTGTTTTTT. As protein: CAICESTGATNEKLFF. The chain is built from TRBV6-1 and TRBJ1-4, with TRBD1 as a possible D gene (6 bases). Germline CDR1 reads MNHNS; CDR2 reads SASEGT. Trimming took 10 bases from V and 0 from J, leaving 18 bases between them. CDR3 length equals 16 residues.

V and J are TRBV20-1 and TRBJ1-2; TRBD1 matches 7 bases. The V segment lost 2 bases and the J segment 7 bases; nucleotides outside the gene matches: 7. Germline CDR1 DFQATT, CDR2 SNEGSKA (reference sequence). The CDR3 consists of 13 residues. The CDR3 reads CSARFTGAGGYTF. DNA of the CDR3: TGCAGTGCTAGATTTACAGGGGCGGGTGGCTACACCTTC.

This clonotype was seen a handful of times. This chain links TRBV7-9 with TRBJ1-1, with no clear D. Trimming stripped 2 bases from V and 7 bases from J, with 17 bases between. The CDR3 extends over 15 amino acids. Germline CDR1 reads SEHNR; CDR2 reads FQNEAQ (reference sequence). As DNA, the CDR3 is TGTGCCAGCAGCTTAAGAACAGACGGGCCACATGAAGCTTTCTTT. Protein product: CASSLRTDGPHEAFF.